The 13 T cell receptor beta chains below were found in one sample sequenced in a study of blood T cells in healthy people across ages. For the second PCR, which ran for 7 to 11 cycles, a sample-barcoded 5' primer and a J-beta primer mix were used. TCRdb analysed the 5' RACE reads with MiXCR anew, one entry per CDR3 protein. Among 1.5 million to 2 million distinct CDR3 sequences listed, approximately 50% were seen once. Source material: blood. These receptors were obtained from a woman in her forties in good health.

This rearrangement joins TRBV2 to TRBJ1-2; D call uncertain. With 3 bases removed from V and 0 bases from J, the gap between germline ends came to 8 bases. CDR1 is SNHLY, CDR2 FYNNEI, per germline. This CDR3 is built from 14 residues. This chain's CDR3 is CASSDIGPNYGYTF. The CDR3 DNA is TGTGCCAGCAGTGACATCGGTCCTAACTATGGCTACACCTTC.

This clonotype appeared once. One end of the junction fails to match germline, which may point to a read error. CDR3 coding DNA: TGCGCCAGCAGTCCGGATGGGGACACTGAAGCTTTCTTT. This sequence encodes CASSPDGDTEAFF. V usage is TRBV7-9 and J usage is TRBJ1-1; D gene ambiguous. The CDR3 has 13 residues. Germline V CDR1 and CDR2: SEHNR, FQNEAQ (reference sequence).

DNA for the CDR3: TGTGCCATCAGAGAAAATGGACAGAGCTACGAGTGGCAGTACTTC. It translates to CAIRENGQSYEWQYF. The chain combines TRBV10-3 with TRBJ2-7; possible D gene TRBD1, 6 bases. Germline V gives CDR1 ENHRY, CDR2 SYGVKD. The CDR3 length is 15 residues. V dropped 6 bases and J dropped 9 bases, with 24 bases sitting between them.

The chain is built from TRBV9 and TRBJ2-7; 7 nucleotides line up with TRBD2. With V trimmed by 5 bases and J by 7 bases, 15 bases remained unmatched. The CDR3 has 15 amino acids. Looked up from germline, CDR1 is SGDLS and CDR2 is YYNGEE. The CDR3 spells CASSRAGDSGWEQYF. In nucleotides, the CDR3 is TGTGCCAGCAGTAGGGCGGGAGACAGCGGGTGGGAGCAGTACTTC.

In this sample, this clonotype turned up many times. V usage is TRBV6-1 and J usage is TRBJ2-7, with D perhaps matching TRBD2 (6 bases). The CDR3 loop spans 14 amino acids. The V gene's germline CDR1 is MNHNS and CDR2 SASEGT. V was clipped by 6 bases and J by 2 bases, with 14 bases between them. In nucleotides, the CDR3 is TGTGCCAGCAGGGACTACCTAGGACCCTACGAGCAGTACTTC. This translates into CASRDYLGPYEQYF.

This clonotype was seen a handful of times. The chain recombines TRBV11-2 with TRBJ2-7; 9 bases are shared with TRBD1. The CDR3 contains 15 residues. Germline CDR1 SGHAT, CDR2 FQNNGV. V shed 5 bases, J shed 3 bases, and the junction held 8 bases outside the gene matches. The CDR3 nucleotides read TGTGCCAGCAGCCCAGGGGCGACAGGGGGCTACGAGCAGTACTTC. Translated, it gives CASSPGATGGYEQYF.

This clonotype occurred a few times. The gene calls are TRBV7-2 and TRBJ2-1; 8 nucleotides agree with TRBD1. Germline V CDR1 and CDR2: SGHTA, FQGNSA. The CDR3 has 15 amino acids. Trimming cost V 2 bases and J 7 bases; bases outside gene matches: 7. The CDR3: CASSLLRTGLNEQFF. CDR3 in DNA: TGTGCCAGCAGCTTACTGCGGACAGGGTTAAATGAGCAGTTCTTC.

The chain carries TRBV20-1 and TRBJ2-4, with TRBD2 matching over 15 bases. CDR1 is DFQATT and CDR2 is SNEGSKA in the germline V gene (reference sequence). V lost 0 bases, J lost 0 bases, and 9 bases stayed unmatched. The CDR3 covers 20 residues. The CDR3, as DNA: TGCAGTGCTAGAGACCCTCGGACTAGCGGGGGGGTTCTAGCCAAAAACATTCAGTACTTC. Its protein product is CSARDPRTSGGVLAKNIQYF.

The rearrangement links TRBV20-1 to TRBJ2-5; TRBD2 aligns across 10 bases. V dropped 0 bases and J dropped 11; count of bases not matched to a gene: 30. The CDR3 runs to 21 residues. CDR1 and CDR2 (germline): DFQATT, SNEGSKA (reference sequence). CDR3 bases: TGCAGTGCTAGAGATCACTCGACACTAGCGGGGATTGCGTTATCCTACAATGAGCAGTACTTC. This codes for CSARDHSTLAGIALSYNEQYF.

About this clonotype: Sequence at one end of the junction differs from germline and may be a read error. This chain uses TRBV9 with TRBJ2-5; 10 bases line up with TRBD2. The CDR3 runs 17 residues. Germline V gene data show CDR1 as SGDLS and CDR2 as YYNGEE. The CDR3, as DNA: TGTGCCAGTAGCGTAGATAGTAGCGGGGGGCTCCAAGAGACCCAGTACTTC. Residues: CASSVDSSGGLQETQYF.

The chain is built from TRBV4-1 and TRBJ1-2, with D uncertain. Germline V gene data show CDR1 as MGHRA and CDR2 as YSYEKL. The CDR3 is made up of 14 amino acids. Trimming cost V 0 bases and J 2 bases, with 7 bases left between them. This CDR3 is CASSQDGLNYGYTF. CDR3 sequence (DNA): TGCGCCAGCAGCCAAGATGGGCTCAACTATGGCTACACCTTC.

CDR3 region: CASSYSNGGAFF. The CDR3 nucleotides are TGTGCCAGCAGTTACTCGAATGGGGGAGCTTTCTTT. J is TRBJ1-1 and V is TRBV6-6; perhaps TRBD1 as D (5 bases). Germline CDR1 reads MNHNY; CDR2 reads SVGAGI (reference sequence). The CDR3 runs to 12 residues. The germline V and J ends were trimmed by 0 bases and 10 bases, with 9 bases remaining between them.

In the case of this clonotype: A clone one base away is much larger, so this may be a read error. This sequence joins TRBV7-2 and TRBJ2-7, with 8 nucleotides matching TRBD2. This CDR3 contains 13 residues. V shed 2 bases and J 6 bases; nucleotides not matched to a gene: 3. Germline CDR1 reads SGHTA; CDR2 reads FQGNSA. The DNA for the CDR3 is TGTGCCAGCAGCTTACGGGGGGGATTCGAGCAGTACTTC. Translation: CASSLRGGFEQYF.